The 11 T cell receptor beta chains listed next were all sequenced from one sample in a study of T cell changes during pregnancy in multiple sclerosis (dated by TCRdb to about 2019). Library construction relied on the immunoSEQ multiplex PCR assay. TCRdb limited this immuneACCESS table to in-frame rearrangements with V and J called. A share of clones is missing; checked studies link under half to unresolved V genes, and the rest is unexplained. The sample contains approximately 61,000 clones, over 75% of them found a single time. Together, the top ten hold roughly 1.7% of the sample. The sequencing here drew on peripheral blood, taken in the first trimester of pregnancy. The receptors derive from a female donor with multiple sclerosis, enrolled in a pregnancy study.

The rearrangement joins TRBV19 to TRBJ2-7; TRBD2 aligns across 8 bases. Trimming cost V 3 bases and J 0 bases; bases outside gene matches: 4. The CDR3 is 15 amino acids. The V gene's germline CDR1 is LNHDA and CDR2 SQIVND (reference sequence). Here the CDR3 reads CASSMGSGSSYEQYF. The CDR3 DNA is TGTGCCAGTAGTATGGGCAGCGGGAGCTCCTACGAGCAGTACTTC.

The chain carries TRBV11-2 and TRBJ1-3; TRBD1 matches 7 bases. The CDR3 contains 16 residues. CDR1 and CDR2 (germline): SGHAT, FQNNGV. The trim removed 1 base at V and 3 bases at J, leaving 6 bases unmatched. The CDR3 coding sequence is TGTGCCAGCAGCTTAGTAGGGGGCGGCGGTGGAAACACCATATATTTT. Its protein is CASSLVGGGGGNTIYF.

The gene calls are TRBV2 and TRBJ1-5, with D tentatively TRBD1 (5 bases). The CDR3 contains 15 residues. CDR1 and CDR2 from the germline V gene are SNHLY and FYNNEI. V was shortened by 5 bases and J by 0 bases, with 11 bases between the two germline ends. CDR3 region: CASSLGGSSNQPQHF. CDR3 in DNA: TGTGCCAGCAGTTTGGGGGGAAGTAGCAATCAGCCCCAGCATTTT.

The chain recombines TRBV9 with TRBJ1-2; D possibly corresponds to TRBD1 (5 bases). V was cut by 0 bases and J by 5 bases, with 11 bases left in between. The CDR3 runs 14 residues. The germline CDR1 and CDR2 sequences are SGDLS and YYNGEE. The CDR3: CASSVVTAGYGYTF. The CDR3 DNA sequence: TGTGCCAGCAGCGTAGTGACAGCCGGATATGGCTACACCTTC.

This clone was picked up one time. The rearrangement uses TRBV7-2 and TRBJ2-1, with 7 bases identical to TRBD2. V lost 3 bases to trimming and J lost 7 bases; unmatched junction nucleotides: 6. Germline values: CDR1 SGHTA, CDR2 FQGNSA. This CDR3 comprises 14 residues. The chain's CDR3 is CASSLMLAENEQFF. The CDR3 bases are TGTGCCAGCAGCTTGATGCTAGCGGAAAATGAGCAGTTCTTC. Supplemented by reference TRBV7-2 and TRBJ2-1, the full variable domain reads GAGVSQSPSNKVTEKGKDVELRCDPISGHTALYWYRQSLGQGLEFLIYFQGNSAPDKSGLPSDRFSAERTGGSVSTLTIQRTQQEDSAVYLCASSLMLAENEQFFGPGTRLTVL.

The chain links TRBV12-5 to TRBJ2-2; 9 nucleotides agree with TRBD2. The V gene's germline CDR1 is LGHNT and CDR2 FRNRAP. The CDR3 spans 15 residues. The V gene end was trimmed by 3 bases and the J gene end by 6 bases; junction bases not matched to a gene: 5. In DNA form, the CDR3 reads TGTGCTAGTGGTTTCTGGCGGGAGGGGGCCGGGGAGCTGTTTTTT. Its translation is CASGFWREGAGELFF.

CDR3 sequence: CATEGLAGGYNEQFF. The CDR3, as DNA: TGTGCCACCGAAGGACTAGCGGGCGGCTACAATGAGCAGTTCTTC. V gene TRBV11-2 combines with J gene TRBJ2-1, with 11 bases identical to TRBD2. Germline V lookup: CDR1 SGHAT, CDR2 FQNNGV. The junction had 8 bases not matched to a gene; V was cut back by 10 bases and J by 3 bases. This CDR3 is 15 amino acids long.

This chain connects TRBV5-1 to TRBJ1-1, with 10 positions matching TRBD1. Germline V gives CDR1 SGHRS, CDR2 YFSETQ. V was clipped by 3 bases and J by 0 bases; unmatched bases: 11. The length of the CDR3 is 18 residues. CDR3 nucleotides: TGCGCCAGCAGCTCCAGGGGACAGGGGCTACTAATGAACACTGAAGCTTTCTTT. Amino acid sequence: CASSSRGQGLLMNTEAFF. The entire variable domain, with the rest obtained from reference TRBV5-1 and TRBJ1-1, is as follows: KAGVTQTPRYLIKTRGQQVTLSCSPISGHRSVSWYQQTPGQGLQFLFEYFSETQRNKGNFPGRFSGRQFSNSRSEMNVSTLELGDSALYLCASSSRGQGLLMNTEAFFGQGTRLTVV.

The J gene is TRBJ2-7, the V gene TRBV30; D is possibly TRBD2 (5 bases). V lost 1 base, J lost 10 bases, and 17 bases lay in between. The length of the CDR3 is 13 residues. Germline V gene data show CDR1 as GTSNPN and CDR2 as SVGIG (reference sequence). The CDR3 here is CAWSGVPRVGQYF. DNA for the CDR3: TGTGCCTGGAGTGGCGTTCCGAGGGTAGGACAGTACTTC.

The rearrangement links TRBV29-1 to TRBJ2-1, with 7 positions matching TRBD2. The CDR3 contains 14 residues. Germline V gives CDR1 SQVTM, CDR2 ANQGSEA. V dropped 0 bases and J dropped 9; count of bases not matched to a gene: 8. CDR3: CSVEETGRAFEQFF. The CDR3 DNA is TGCAGCGTTGAAGAGACGGGGAGGGCCTTTGAGCAGTTCTTC.

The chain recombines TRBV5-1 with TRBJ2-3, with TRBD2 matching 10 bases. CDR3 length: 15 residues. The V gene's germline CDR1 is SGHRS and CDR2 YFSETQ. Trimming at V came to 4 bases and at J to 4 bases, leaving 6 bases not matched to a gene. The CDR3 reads CASSTIAGGADTQYF. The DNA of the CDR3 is TGCGCCAGCAGCACCATAGCGGGAGGTGCAGATACGCAGTATTTT.